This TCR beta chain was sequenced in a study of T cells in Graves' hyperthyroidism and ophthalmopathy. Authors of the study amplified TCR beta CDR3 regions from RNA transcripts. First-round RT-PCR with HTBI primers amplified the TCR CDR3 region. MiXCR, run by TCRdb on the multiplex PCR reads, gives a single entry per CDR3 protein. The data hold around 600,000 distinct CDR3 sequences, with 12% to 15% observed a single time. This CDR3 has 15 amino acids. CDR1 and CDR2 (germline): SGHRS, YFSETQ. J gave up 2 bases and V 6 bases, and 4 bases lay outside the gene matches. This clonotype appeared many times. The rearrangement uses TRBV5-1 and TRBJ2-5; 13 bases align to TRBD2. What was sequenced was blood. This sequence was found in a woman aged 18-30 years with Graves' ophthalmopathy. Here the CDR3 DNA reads TGCGCCAGCACACTAGCGGGAGGGCCTCAAGAGACCCAGTACTTC. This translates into CASTLAGGPQETQYF.